The sequence of this TCR beta chain was determined in a study of T cell responses to AZD1222 COVID-19 vaccine. CDR1 and CDR2 (germline): MDHEN, SYDVKM. This CDR3 is 14 amino acids long. V lost 6 bases to trimming and J lost 3 bases; unmatched junction nucleotides: 8. Repertoires were generated with immunoSEQ multiplex PCR, while TCRdb's copy carries only in-frame clones and drops some. The data show 89,000 or so clones, about 86% seen once. The clonotype originates from an adult who received the AZD1222 COVID-19 vaccine. The chain has TRBV28 and TRBJ2-7, with 7 bases lining up with TRBD1. Material: peripheral blood, obtained 28 days after the second AZD1222 dose. The CDR3 DNA is TGTGCCAGCAGAGGGGGCAGAAAAGGCTACGAGCAGTACTTC. Amino acids: CASRGGRKGYEQYF.